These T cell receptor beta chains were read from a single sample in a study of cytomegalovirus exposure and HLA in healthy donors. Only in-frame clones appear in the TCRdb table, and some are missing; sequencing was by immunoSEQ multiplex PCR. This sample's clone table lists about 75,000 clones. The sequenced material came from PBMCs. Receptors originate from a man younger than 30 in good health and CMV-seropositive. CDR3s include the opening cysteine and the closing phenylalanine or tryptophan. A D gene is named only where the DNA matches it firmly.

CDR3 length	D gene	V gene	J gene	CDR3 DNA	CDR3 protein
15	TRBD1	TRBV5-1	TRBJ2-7	TGCGCCAGCAGCTCCCCGACAGGGAGCTCCTACGAGCAGTACTTC	CASSSPTGSSYEQYF
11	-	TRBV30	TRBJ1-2	TGTGCCTGGAGTGTATCGGTTGGCTACACCTTC	CAWSVSVGYTF
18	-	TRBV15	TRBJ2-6	TGTGCCCCCAGCAGGTTCAAGGAGGGACTGGCTGGGGCCAACGTCCTGACTTTC	CAPSRFKEGLAGANVLTF
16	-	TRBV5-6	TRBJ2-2	TGTGCCAGCAGCCCATGGAGCGCAAGTCGCGCCGGGGAGCTGTTTTTT	CASSPWSASRAGELFF
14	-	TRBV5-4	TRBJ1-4	TGTGCCAGCAGCTTGTACGGGAGGGATGAAAAACTGTTTTTT	CASSLYGRDEKLFF
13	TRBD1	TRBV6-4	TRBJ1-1	TGTGCCAGCAGTGACGGGACAGGGGATGAAGCTTTCTTT	CASSDGTGDEAFF
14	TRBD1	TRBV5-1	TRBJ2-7	TGCGCCAGCAGCAGAGGACAGGCGACCTACGAGCAGTACTTC	CASSRGQATYEQYF
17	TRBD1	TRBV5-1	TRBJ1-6	TGCGCCAGCAGCAGTACAGGGGGAAGGACCTATAATTCACCCCTCCACTTT	CASSSTGGRTYNSPLHF
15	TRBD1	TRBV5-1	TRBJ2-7	TGCGCCAGCAGCGAACAGCCGGGACAGGGCTACGAGCAGTACTTC	CASSEQPGQGYEQYF
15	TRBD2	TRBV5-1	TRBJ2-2	TGCGCCAGCAGCCTAGGGACTAGCCCCACCGGGGAGCTGTTTTTT	CASSLGTSPTGELFF
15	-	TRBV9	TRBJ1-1	TGTGCCAGCAGCGTAGCTAGTCAGGGGAACACTGAAGCTTTCTTT	CASSVASQGNTEAFF
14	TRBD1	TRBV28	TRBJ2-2	TGTGCCAGCAGTGGACAGGGCGACACCGGGGAGCTGTTTTTT	CASSGQGDTGELFF
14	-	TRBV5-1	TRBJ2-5	TGCGCCAGCAGCTTGGTTCTAGAACAAGAGACCCAGTACTTC	CASSLVLEQETQYF
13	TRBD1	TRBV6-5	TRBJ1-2	TGTGCCAGCAGCCCCGACAGGGTTGGTGGCTACACCTTC	CASSPDRVGGYTF
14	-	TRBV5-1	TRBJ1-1	TGCGCCAGCAGCCGGGACACTCCGGGCACTGAAGCTTTCTTT	CASSRDTPGTEAFF
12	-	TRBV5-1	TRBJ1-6	TGCGCCAGCAGACAGGATAATTCACCCCTCCACTTT	CASRQDNSPLHF
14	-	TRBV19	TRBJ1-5	TGTGCCAGTAGCAAGGGACTTACTAATCAGCCCCAGCATTTT	CASSKGLTNQPQHF
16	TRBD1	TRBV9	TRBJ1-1	TGTGCCAGCTTAAGAGGACCGACAGGGATTTTCACTGAAGCTTTCTTT	CASLRGPTGIFTEAFF
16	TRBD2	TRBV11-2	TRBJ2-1	TGTGCCAGCAGCCCGTGGGAGCGGGGGGGTGGAAATGAGCAGTTCTTC	CASSPWERGGGNEQFF
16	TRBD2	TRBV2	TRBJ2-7	TGTGCCAGCAGTTCGGAACTAGCGGGAGGGCCCTACGAGCAGTACTTC	CASSSELAGGPYEQYF
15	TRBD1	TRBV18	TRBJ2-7	TGTGCCAGCTCACCACGAGGGACAGGGGGCGGCGAGCAGTACTTC	CASSPRGTGGGEQYF
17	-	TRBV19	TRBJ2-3	TGTGCCAGTAGTAACCCCAGGCGCGGGGCTAGCACAGATACGCAGTATTTT	CASSNPRRGASTDTQYF
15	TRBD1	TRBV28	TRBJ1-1	TGTGCCAGCAGTTTGGGTACGGGACAGTTCACTGAAGCTTTCTTT	CASSLGTGQFTEAFF
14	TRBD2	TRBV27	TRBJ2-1	TGTGCCAGCAGTTTAGGGACTAGCGTCAATGAACAGTTCTTC	CASSLGTSVNEQFF
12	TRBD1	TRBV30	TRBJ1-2	TGTGCCTGGATCCGTGGAGGGGGCCACTACACCTTC	CAWIRGGGHYTF
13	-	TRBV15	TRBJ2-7	TGTGCCACCAGCAGAGATGAGAGTTACGAGCAGTACTTC	CATSRDESYEQYF
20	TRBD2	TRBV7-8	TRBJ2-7	TGTGCCAGCAGCTCCGACCGGACTAGCGGGCGCTTCTCGGGCTCCTACGAGCAGTACTTC	CASSSDRTSGRFSGSYEQYF
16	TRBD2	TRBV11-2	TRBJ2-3	TGTGCCAGCAGCTTCAGCGGGGGGGCCCGCACAGATACGCAGTATTTT	CASSFSGGARTDTQYF
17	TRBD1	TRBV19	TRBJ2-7	TGTGCCAGTAGTATAGGCGATAAGACAGGGAGATCCTACGAGCAGTACTTC	CASSIGDKTGRSYEQYF
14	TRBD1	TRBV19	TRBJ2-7	TGTGCCAGTAGTGGCCGGGACAGGGGAAACGAGCAGTACTTC	CASSGRDRGNEQYF
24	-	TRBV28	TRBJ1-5	TGTGCCAGCAGTGTTTCCCTACTCTCCCGAACTCCGTTGAAGGGGCCTGGGCCCAAGGGGCCCCAGCATTTT	CASSVSLLSRTPLKGPGPKGPQHF
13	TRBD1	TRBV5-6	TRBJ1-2	TGTGCCAGCAGCGATGGGACAGCCTATGGCTACACCTTC	CASSDGTAYGYTF
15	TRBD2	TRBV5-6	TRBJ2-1	TGTGCCAGCAGCTTAGGGCTAGCGGGGGCTAATGAGCAGTTCTTC	CASSLGLAGANEQFF
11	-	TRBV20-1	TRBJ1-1	TGCAGTGCCCTCTTCAACACTGAAGCTTTCTTT	CSALFNTEAFF
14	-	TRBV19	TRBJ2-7	TGTGCCAGTACTTCCCAGCGGAGTCCCTACGAGCAGTACTTC	CASTSQRSPYEQYF